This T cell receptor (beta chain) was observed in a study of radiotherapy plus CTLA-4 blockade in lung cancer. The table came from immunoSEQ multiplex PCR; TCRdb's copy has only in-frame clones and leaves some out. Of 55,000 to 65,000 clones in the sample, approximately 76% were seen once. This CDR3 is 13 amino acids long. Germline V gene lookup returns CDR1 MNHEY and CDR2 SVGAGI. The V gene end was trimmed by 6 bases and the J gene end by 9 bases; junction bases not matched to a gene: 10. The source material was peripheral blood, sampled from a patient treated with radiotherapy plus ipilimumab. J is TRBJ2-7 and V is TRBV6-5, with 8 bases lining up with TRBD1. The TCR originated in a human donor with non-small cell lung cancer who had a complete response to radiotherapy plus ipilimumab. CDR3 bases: TGTGCCAGCAGGACAGGGGAATCTGGTGGGCAGTACTTC. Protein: CASRTGESGGQYF.